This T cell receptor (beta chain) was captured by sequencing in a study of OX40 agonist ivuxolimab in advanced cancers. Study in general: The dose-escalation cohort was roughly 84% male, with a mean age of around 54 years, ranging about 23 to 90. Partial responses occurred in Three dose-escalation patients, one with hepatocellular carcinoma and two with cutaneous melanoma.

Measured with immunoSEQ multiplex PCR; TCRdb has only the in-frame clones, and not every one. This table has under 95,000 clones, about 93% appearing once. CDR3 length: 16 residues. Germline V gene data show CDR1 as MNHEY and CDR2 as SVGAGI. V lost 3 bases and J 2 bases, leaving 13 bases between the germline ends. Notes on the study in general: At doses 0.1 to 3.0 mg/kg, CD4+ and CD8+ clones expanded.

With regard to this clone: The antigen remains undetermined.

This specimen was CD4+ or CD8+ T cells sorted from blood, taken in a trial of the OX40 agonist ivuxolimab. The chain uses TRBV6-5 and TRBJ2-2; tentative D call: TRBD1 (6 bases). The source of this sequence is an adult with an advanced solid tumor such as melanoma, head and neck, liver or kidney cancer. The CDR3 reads CASSYLRQANTGELFF. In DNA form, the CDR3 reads TGTGCCAGCAGTTATCTCAGACAGGCCAACACCGGGGAGCTGTTTTTT.